This T cell receptor beta chain was sequenced for a study of cytomegalovirus exposure and HLA in healthy donors. There are 16 residues in the CDR3. CDR1 LNHNV and CDR2 YYDKDF come from the germline V gene (reference sequence). The V segment lost 1 base and the J segment 2 bases; nucleotides outside the gene matches: 5. The primer mix had 60 Vbeta and 13 Jbeta primers. Measured with immunoSEQ multiplex PCR; TCRdb has only the in-frame clones, and not every one. The sample holds some 110,000 clones; approximately 70% are singletons and the top ten take about 1.6%. The V and J genes are TRBV15 and TRBJ2-5, with 9 nucleotides matching TRBD2. This TCR came from a young man in good health and CMV-seronegative. Sample: PBMCs. The CDR3 DNA follows: TGTGCCACCAGCAGAGGGGCTAGCGGGGAGCAAGAGACCCAGTACTTC. Residues: CATSRGASGEQETQYF. Filled out from reference TRBV15 and TRBJ2-5, the complete variable domain reads DAMVIQNPRYQVTQFGKPVTLSCSQTLNHNVMYWYQQKSSQAPKLLFHYYDKDFNNEADTPDNFQSRRPNTSFCFLDIRSPGLGDTAMYLCATSRGASGEQETQYFGPGTRLLVL.